The entry below describes one T cell receptor (beta chain). CDR1 MNHNS and CDR2 SASEGT come from the germline V gene. The CDR3 loop spans 16 amino acids. V dropped 1 base and J dropped 1; count of bases not matched to a gene: 5. This sample is part of a study of blood T cell repertoires in COVID-19. For the study at large: PBMCs, B-cell-depleted T cells, or T cells were the source of the cDNA or gDNA that made up the material.

Original handling: The authors estimated nucleated cell counts from reference gene primer amplification. Here immunoSEQ multiplex PCR was the method, and the copy in TCRdb shows in-frame clones only, minus some. The V and J calls and clone size come from that table; D and trimming were worked out from the DNA. The data hold nearly 350,000 clones, with more than 70% observed a single time. Recruited during active infection, patients (from Seattle) were subsequently followed longitudinally. Sample: peripheral blood. J is TRBJ2-3 and V is TRBV6-1; 7 bases are a match to TRBD1. This TCR derives from a woman in her seventies with COVID-19, enrolled during active disease. The CDR3: CASSEEGGRRTDTQYF. The CDR3 DNA follows: TGTGCCAGCAGTGAAGAAGGGGGCCGCCGCACAGATACGCAGTATTTT.